This TCR beta chain was retrieved from a study of T cell responses to AZD1222 COVID-19 vaccine. Study results and caveats: Among spike-specific TCRs, nearly half reportedly target unmutated variant regions. Spike-wide vaccine-associated CD4 TCRs dominated at 160-218 and 743-854. Two doses of AZD1222 preceded a rise in Spike-specific TCR breadth and depth. Most donors were white British and more were female, and clonal diversity was possibly underestimated.

The method was immunoSEQ multiplex PCR; TCRdb's version includes in-frame clones alone and lacks a portion of them. The sample lists under 200,000 clones; 90% to 95% were seen once. With respect to this clone: Its antigen is as yet unknown.

The starting material was peripheral blood, obtained 28 days after the second dose of the MenACWY control vaccine. The origin of this receptor is an adult who received the MenACWY meningococcal vaccine as a control.

The CDR3 DNA follows: TGTGCCAGCAGTCAAGGACTAGCGGGAAACAATGAGCAGTTCTTC. Its translation is CASSQGLAGNNEQFF. The V gene is TRBV6-6, the J gene TRBJ2-1; 12 bases fit TRBD2. This CDR3 has 15 residues. The ends lost 5 bases at V and 5 bases at J; junction bases unmatched: 4. Per the germline V gene, CDR1 is MNHNY and CDR2 is SVGAGI (reference sequence).